This TCR beta chain was obtained from a study of cytomegalovirus exposure and HLA in healthy donors. The PCR contained 60 Vbeta and 13 Jbeta primers. Produced via immunoSEQ multiplex PCR; TCRdb's table is partial and in-frame only. The sample carries just over 150,000 clones, around 80% recorded once. CDR1 MDHEN and CDR2 SYDVKM come from the germline V gene. The length of the CDR3 is 14 residues. The V gene lost 5 bases and the J gene lost 4 bases, with 14 bases spanning the gap. The genes are TRBV28 and TRBJ1-2; tentatively, D is TRBD1 (5 bases). This TCR was sampled from a male donor in good health and CMV-seropositive. The specimen was PBMCs. CDR3 sequence: CASSDSGLAYGYTF. In nucleotides, the CDR3 is TGTGCCAGCAGTGATTCAGGGTTGGCCTATGGCTACACCTTC.